This TCR beta chain stems from a study of response to subunit inactivated influenza vaccine. CDR3 length equals 16 residues. V shed 0 bases and J shed 7 bases, with 13 bases lying between them. CDR1 MNHEY and CDR2 SVGAGI come from the germline V gene. TCRdb reprocessed the RT-PCR reads via MiXCR and lists one record per CDR3 protein. Of roughly 710,000 distinct CDR3 sequences in the sample, 12% to 15% were seen once. The receptor was derived from a man in his forties or fifties who received an inactivated influenza vaccine. The input for sequencing was PBMCs from blood, taken 14 to 15 days before vaccination. The rearrangement joins TRBV6-5 to TRBJ1-6; D unresolved. CDR3 residues: CASSYSSPGENSPLHF. CDR3 bases: TGTGCCAGCAGTTACTCGAGTCCTGGGGAAAATTCACCCCTCCACTTT.